What follows are 26 T cell receptor beta chains derived from one specimen sequenced in a study of blood T cells in healthy people across ages. Sample-barcoded 5' priming and a J-beta primer mix drove a second PCR of roughly 6 to 12 cycles. From the 5' RACE reads, TCRdb called clonotypes with MiXCR, one entry per CDR3 protein. The data show 850,000 to 950,000 distinct CDR3 sequences, around 26% seen once. The specimen sequenced was blood. The receptors derive from a woman of 80 years or more in good health.

As for this clonotype: Possible read error: a much larger clone is one base away. V is TRBV7-9 and J is TRBJ2-7; 8 bases are shared with TRBD2. This CDR3 has 16 amino acids. V was clipped by 6 bases and J by 7 bases; unmatched bases: 17. CDR1 and CDR2 from the germline V gene are SEHNR and FQNEAQ (reference sequence). CDR3 loop: CASRSGGAFSYNEQYF. The CDR3 DNA reads as TGTGCCAGCAGAAGCGGGGGTGCCTTCTCCTACAATGAGCAGTACTTC.

In its sample, this clonotype was seen many times. The chain links TRBV12-3 or TRBV12-4 to TRBJ1-2, with TRBD1 as a possible D gene (6 bases). The CDR3 has 16 residues. Trimming cost V 6 bases and J 4 bases, with 21 bases left between them. The CDR3 reads CASSLLTGGRSYGYTF. CDR3 in DNA: TGTGCCAGCAGCCTACTGACAGGCGGTAGAAGCTATGGCTACACCTTC.

Concerning this clonotype: A read error may be the cause here, since a much bigger clone is one base away. The chain is built from TRBV2 and TRBJ2-3; 7 positions match TRBD2. Germline values: CDR1 SNHLY, CDR2 FYNNEI. This CDR3 comprises 14 residues. J gave up 0 bases and V 11 bases, and 8 bases lay outside the gene matches. The DNA for the CDR3 is TGTGCCGGCCGCGGGGGAGATAGCACAGATACGCAGTATTTT. Amino acid sequence: CAGRGGDSTDTQYF.

A note on this clonotype: A much more abundant neighbour one base away suggests this may be a read error. V gene TRBV5-1 combines with J gene TRBJ2-3, with TRBD1 as a possible D gene (6 bases). V lost 0 bases to trimming and J lost 1 base, with 12 bases between them. CDR1 is SGHRS and CDR2 is YFSETQ in the germline V gene. This CDR3 has 16 amino acids. In DNA, the CDR3 is TGCGCCAGCAGCTTGGGACAGGAGGCGGGCACAGATACGCAGTATTTT. This gives the protein CASSLGQEAGTDTQYF. The full variable domain, rest sourced from reference TRBV5-1 and TRBJ2-3, is KAGVTQTPRYLIKTRGQQVTLSCSPISGHRSVSWYQQTPGQGLQFLFEYFSETQRNKGNFPGRFSGRQFSNSRSEMNVSTLELGDSALYLCASSLGQEAGTDTQYFGPGTRLTVL.

This clonotype was found many times. The genes are TRBV15 and TRBJ2-4; 7 positions agree with TRBD1. The germline CDR1 and CDR2 sequences are LNHNV and YYDKDF (reference sequence). The CDR3 is 18 amino acids. The ends lost 3 bases at V and 0 bases at J; junction bases unmatched: 11. The CDR3 protein is CATSRPLTGAIAKNIQYF. The CDR3, as DNA: TGTGCCACCAGCAGGCCCCTAACAGGGGCCATAGCCAAAAACATTCAGTACTTC.

This clonotype was observed at least ten times. The chain recombines TRBV20-1 with TRBJ2-5; 11 bases match TRBD2. Trimming took 0 bases from V and 5 from J; bases not matched to a gene: 8. The germline CDR1 and CDR2 sequences are DFQATT and SNEGSKA (reference sequence). The CDR3 spans 16 residues. DNA for the CDR3: TGCAGTGCTAGAGATCATAGTAGCGGGGGGGCGGAGACCCAGTACTTC. Residues: CSARDHSSGGAETQYF.

This rearrangement joins TRBV4-1 to TRBJ1-4; 8 bases line up with TRBD1. Trimming cost V 4 bases and J 4 bases; bases outside gene matches: 5. CDR1 is MGHRA, CDR2 YSYEKL, per germline. This CDR3 has 15 residues. CDR3 nucleotides: TGCGCCAGCAGCCTCGGACAGGGCGTTAATGAAAAACTGTTTTTT. Its translation is CASSLGQGVNEKLFF.

This clonotype was recorded many times. The gene calls are TRBV6-6 and TRBJ2-1, with 9 nucleotides matching TRBD2. The germline CDR1 and CDR2 sequences are MNHNY and SVGAGI (reference sequence). The CDR3 extends over 17 amino acids. Germline trimming cut 1 base from V and 6 bases from J; bases unmatched to any gene: 10. In nucleotides, the CDR3 is TGTGCCAGCAGTTACTTTGGCGGCGGGGGGGCCAGCAATGAGCAGTTCTTC. This sequence encodes CASSYFGGGGASNEQFF.

This clonotype was counted ten times or more. The chain has TRBV20-1 and TRBJ2-1, with D possibly TRBD1 on 6 matching bases. Germline loops: CDR1 DFQATT, CDR2 SNEGSKA (reference sequence). Trimming pared 3 bases from V and 4 bases from J, leaving 16 bases between. This CDR3 has 15 residues. The CDR3 nucleotides are TGCAGTGCTAGGAGGCGCAGGGGCGGGTACAATGAGCAGTTCTTC. It specifies CSARRRRGGYNEQFF.

On this clonotype: Germline and junction disagree at one end, which may indicate a read error. The J gene is TRBJ2-7, the V gene TRBV24-1; D gene ambiguous. TRBJ2-5 explains the end of the DNA better; the J call may be wrong. Germline CDR1 KGHDR, CDR2 SFDVKD. The CDR3 loop spans 13 amino acids. CDR3 region: CVTSPADVETQYF. CDR3 sequence (DNA): TGTGTCACCAGCCCCGCGGACGTTGAGACCCAGTACTTC.

This clonotype has at least ten counts. The chain recombines TRBV20-1 with TRBJ1-2; 8 nucleotides align to TRBD1. V was clipped by 0 bases and J by 4 bases; unmatched bases: 7. CDR3 length: 15 amino acids. Germline V gene data show CDR1 as DFQATT and CDR2 as SNEGSKA (reference sequence). The CDR3 region is CSAREGTTGGYGYTF. As DNA, the CDR3 is TGCAGTGCTAGAGAAGGTACCACAGGGGGCTATGGCTACACCTTC.

Many counts were recorded for this clonotype. The genes are TRBV20-1 and TRBJ2-5; a possible D gene is TRBD2 (5 bases). V lost 3 bases to trimming and J lost 4 bases, with 12 bases between them. The CDR3 runs to 13 residues. Germline lookup yields CDR1 DFQATT and CDR2 SNEGSKA (reference sequence). CDR3 amino acids: CSARDWSGETQYF. CDR3 DNA sequence: TGCAGTGCTAGGGACTGGAGTGGAGAGACCCAGTACTTC.

This clonotype was detected only once. The genes are TRBV6-5 and TRBJ2-7; D possibly corresponds to TRBD1 (5 bases). CDR1 and CDR2 (germline): MNHEY, SVGAGI. The CDR3 sequence is 15 residues long. V lost 0 bases, J lost 5 bases, and 14 bases lay in between. The CDR3 DNA sequence: TGTGCCAGCAGTTACTCGAAGGGGTTCGCAGACGAGCAGTACTTC. It codes for CASSYSKGFADEQYF.

This clonotype came up many times. The CDR3 sequence: CASRLRVLGKETQYF. The CDR3, as DNA: TGTGCCAGCAGACTACGGGTTTTAGGCAAAGAGACCCAGTACTTC. The V and J genes are TRBV27 and TRBJ2-5; D unresolved. Trimming pared 6 bases from V and 3 bases from J, leaving 17 bases between. The CDR3 has 15 residues. Germline V lookup: CDR1 MNHEY, CDR2 SMNVEV (reference sequence).

The chain recombines TRBV4-1 with TRBJ2-7; the D gene is possibly TRBD1 (6 bases). The closer fit of TRBJ2-5 to the DNA end suggests the J call may be wrong. In germline, CDR1 is MGHRA, CDR2 YSYEKL. This CDR3 has 15 amino acids. CDR3 sequence: CASSRTGLVRETQYF. In DNA, the CDR3 is TGCGCCAGCAGCCGCACAGGGCTAGTCAGAGAGACCCAGTACTTC.

As for this clonotype: Compared with germline, one end of the junction differs, possibly owing to a read error. The genes are TRBV20-1 and TRBJ1-4; possible D gene TRBD1, 5 bases. Germline V gives CDR1 DFQATT, CDR2 SNEGSKA (reference sequence). The CDR3 consists of 14 residues. The CDR3 DNA follows: TGCAGTGCTAGGGGTCCAGGGAATTTTGAAAAACGGTTTTTT. Translating gives CSARGPGNFEKRFF.

This clonotype was counted many times. V is TRBV27 and J is TRBJ1-6; TRBD1 aligns across 7 bases. In germline, CDR1 is MNHEY, CDR2 SMNVEV (reference sequence). V shed 4 bases and J 7 bases; nucleotides not matched to a gene: 4. CDR3 size: 14 residues. In nucleotides, the CDR3 is TGTGCCAGCAGTTACTCAGGGGGGAATTCACCCCTCCACTTT. This sequence encodes CASSYSGGNSPLHF.

This clonotype showed up many times. The chain links TRBV29-1 to TRBJ1-2; TRBD1 agrees at 10 bases. The CDR3 consists of 15 residues. Looked up from germline, CDR1 is SQVTM and CDR2 is ANQGSEA. With 5 bases clipped from V and 4 bases from J, the junction kept 10 bases outside the gene matches. This chain's CDR3 is CSVRVPGQGSYGYTF. For the CDR3, the DNA is TGCAGCGTTAGGGTCCCGGGACAGGGGAGCTATGGCTACACCTTC.

The chain employs TRBV19 and TRBJ1-2, with a possible D match to TRBD1 (5 bases). This CDR3 is 15 amino acids long. Trimming left V 10 bases short and J 6 bases short, with 24 bases between. Germline V gene lookup returns CDR1 LNHDA and CDR2 SQIVND (reference sequence). The chain's CDR3 is CATLKIDRPTDGYTF. The CDR3 DNA sequence: TGTGCCACGTTAAAAATCGACAGACCTACTGATGGCTACACCTTC.

The table lists this clonotype with many counts. The CDR3 DNA is TGCGCCAGCAGCCAAGGGCCGGGAGGCACAGATACGCAGTATTTT. This translates into CASSQGPGGTDTQYF. The chain uses TRBV4-1 and TRBJ2-3; a possible D gene is TRBD2 (6 bases). Germline V gene data show CDR1 as MGHRA and CDR2 as YSYEKL. The CDR3 totals 15 residues. V lost 1 base, J lost 1 base, and 9 bases lay in between.

There are many counts of this clonotype. The chain recombines TRBV5-4 with TRBJ2-1; TRBD2 matches 7 bases. J was trimmed by 0 bases and V by 4 bases; bases with no gene match: 4. Germline lookup yields CDR1 SGHNT and CDR2 YYREEE (reference sequence). This CDR3 is 15 amino acids long. CDR3 region: CASSNGGSSYNEQFF. The CDR3 DNA reads TGTGCCAGCAGCAACGGGGGGAGCTCCTACAATGAGCAGTTCTTC.

To note about this clonotype: Given a much more abundant clone one base away, this may be a read error. V gene TRBV7-2 combines with J gene TRBJ2-5; D is unresolved. The CDR3 covers 14 residues. CDR1 and CDR2 (germline): SGHTA, FQGNSA. For the CDR3, the DNA is TGTGCCAGCAGCTTATCAAGGGCCCAAGAGACCCGGTACTTC. Its protein is CASSLSRAQETRYF.

This clonotype appeared many times. The chain is built from TRBV5-1 and TRBJ2-7; maybe TRBD2 (5 bases). V lost 4 bases and J lost 3, with 11 bases in between. Germline loops: CDR1 SGHRS, CDR2 YFSETQ. The CDR3 is 13 amino acids. CDR3 sequence: CASSQGSHYEQYF. The DNA of the CDR3 is TGCGCCAGCAGCCAAGGGAGTCACTACGAGCAGTACTTC.

Worth noting for this clonotype: Since no conserved phenylalanine or tryptophan closes the CDR3, a read error is the likely cause. V and J are TRBV20-1 and TRBJ1-5; D possibly corresponds to TRBD1 (5 bases). V lost 1 base and J lost 2, with 15 bases in between. Germline CDR1 DFQATT, CDR2 SNEGSKA (reference sequence). The CDR3 contains 16 residues. CDR3 in amino acids: CSARVLGQGGNQPQHV. As DNA, the CDR3 is TGCAGTGCTAGAGTGCTGGGGCAGGGTGGCAATCAGCCCCAGCATGTT.

This clonotype was counted a few times. V is TRBV24-1 and J is TRBJ1-4; 7 bases are a match to TRBD1. The V and J ends lost 2 bases and 7 bases, in that order; junction bases with no gene match: 3. The CDR3 extends over 14 amino acids. Germline V CDR1 and CDR2: KGHDR, SFDVKD. The DNA of the CDR3 is TGTGCCACCAGTGATTCCAGGGGGGCTGAAAAACTGTTTTTT. It yields the protein CATSDSRGAEKLFF.

There are a few counts of this clonotype. This may come from a read error, since a much larger clone is one base off. This chain links TRBV6-1 with TRBJ2-5; D is perhaps TRBD2 (7 bases). There are 15 residues in the CDR3. From germline, CDR1 is MNHNS and CDR2 SASEGT. The CDR3 sequence is CASSEGGLGQETQDF. CDR3 nucleotides: TGTGCCAGCAGTGAGGGGGGGCTGGGGCAAGAGACCCAGGACTTC.